This TCR beta chain was identified in a study of blood T cell repertoires in COVID-19. V was clipped by 2 bases and J by 8 bases, with 12 bases between them. The CDR3 has 13 amino acids. Germline V gives CDR1 LGHDT, CDR2 YNNKEL (reference sequence). Profiling relied on immunoSEQ multiplex PCR, and the TCRdb table lists in-frame clones only, not all of them. The sample gives 350,000 to 400,000 clones, around nine tenths of which show up once; more than 0.85% is in the top ten. The TCR was taken from a young woman with acute COVID-19. Sample: PBMCs or T cells enriched from blood (not recorded which). V is TRBV3-1 (or the pseudogene TRBV3-2) and J is TRBJ1-2; no definite D call. CDR3 loop: CASSQSDKGGYTF. In nucleotides, the CDR3 is TGTGCCAGCAGCCAATCTGACAAAGGCGGCTACACCTTC.